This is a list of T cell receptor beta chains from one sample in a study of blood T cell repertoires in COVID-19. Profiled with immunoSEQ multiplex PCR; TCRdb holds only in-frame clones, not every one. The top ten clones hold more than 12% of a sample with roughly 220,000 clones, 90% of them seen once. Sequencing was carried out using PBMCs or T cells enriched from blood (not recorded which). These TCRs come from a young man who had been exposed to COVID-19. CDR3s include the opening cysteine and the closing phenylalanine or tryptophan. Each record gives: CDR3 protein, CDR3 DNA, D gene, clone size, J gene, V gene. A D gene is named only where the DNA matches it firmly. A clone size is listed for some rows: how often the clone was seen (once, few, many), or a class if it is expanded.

cdr3_aa: CASSGGGVFGTQYF
cdr3_nt: TGTGCCAGCAGCGGAGGGGGGGTTTTCGGCACGCAGTATTTT
d_call: .
clone_size: .
j_call: TRBJ2-3
v_call: TRBV3-1/TRBV3-2

cdr3_aa: CASSINDRHQETQYF
cdr3_nt: TGTGCCAGCAGCATCAACGACAGACACCAAGAGACCCAGTACTTC
d_call: .
clone_size: .
j_call: TRBJ2-5
v_call: TRBV7-6

cdr3_aa: CASSTKGGPETQYF
cdr3_nt: TGTGCCAGCAGCACTAAGGGGGGGCCTGAGACCCAGTACTTC
d_call: .
clone_size: .
j_call: TRBJ2-5
v_call: TRBV5-4

cdr3_aa: CASSYSTHHNQPQHF
cdr3_nt: TGTGCCAGCAGCTACTCCACCCACCACAATCAGCCCCAGCATTTT
d_call: .
clone_size: .
j_call: TRBJ1-5
v_call: TRBV5-6

cdr3_aa: CASSKTGSTEAFF
cdr3_nt: TGTGCCAGCAGTAAGACAGGGAGCACTGAAGCTTTCTTT
d_call: TRBD1
clone_size: .
j_call: TRBJ1-1
v_call: TRBV6-4

cdr3_aa: CASSLSPAGGTDTQYF
cdr3_nt: TGTGCCAGCAGCTTAAGCCCAGCGGGGGGCACAGATACGCAGTATTTT
d_call: TRBD2
clone_size: .
j_call: TRBJ2-3
v_call: TRBV7-7

cdr3_aa: CASIRRGGYGYTF
cdr3_nt: TGTGCCAGTATTAGGCGAGGAGGGTATGGCTACACCTTC
d_call: .
clone_size: .
j_call: TRBJ1-2
v_call: TRBV19

cdr3_aa: CASSLGTGLGGYTF
cdr3_nt: TGTGCCAGTAGCCTCGGGACAGGGCTTGGGGGCTACACCTTC
d_call: TRBD1
clone_size: .
j_call: TRBJ1-2
v_call: TRBV19

cdr3_aa: CASSYPAGGTASKTQYF
cdr3_nt: TGTGCCAGCAGTTACCCTGCTGGGGGGACGGCCAGTAAGACCCAGTACTTC
d_call: .
clone_size: once
j_call: TRBJ2-5
v_call: TRBV6-2/TRBV6-3

cdr3_aa: CAWSQGLYGYTF
cdr3_nt: TGTGCCTGGAGTCAGGGGCTATATGGCTACACCTTC
d_call: .
clone_size: .
j_call: TRBJ1-2
v_call: TRBV30

cdr3_aa: CASSTPGQGAGSPLHF
cdr3_nt: TGTGCCAGCAGCACCCCGGGACAGGGGGCTGGTTCACCCCTCCACTTT
d_call: TRBD1
clone_size: .
j_call: TRBJ1-6
v_call: TRBV5-4

cdr3_aa: CASSHMTPYGYTF
cdr3_nt: TGCGCCAGCAGCCACATGACACCGTATGGCTACACCTTC
d_call: .
clone_size: .
j_call: TRBJ1-2
v_call: TRBV4-1

cdr3_aa: CASSQDRGSYGYTF
cdr3_nt: TGTGCCAGCAGCCAGGACAGGGGTAGTTATGGCTACACCTTC
d_call: TRBD1
clone_size: .
j_call: TRBJ1-2
v_call: TRBV4-2

cdr3_aa: CASSLGAGSKNIQYF
cdr3_nt: TGTGCCAGCAGCTTGGGAGCAGGCTCCAAAAACATTCAGTACTTC
d_call: .
clone_size: .
j_call: TRBJ2-4
v_call: TRBV5-4